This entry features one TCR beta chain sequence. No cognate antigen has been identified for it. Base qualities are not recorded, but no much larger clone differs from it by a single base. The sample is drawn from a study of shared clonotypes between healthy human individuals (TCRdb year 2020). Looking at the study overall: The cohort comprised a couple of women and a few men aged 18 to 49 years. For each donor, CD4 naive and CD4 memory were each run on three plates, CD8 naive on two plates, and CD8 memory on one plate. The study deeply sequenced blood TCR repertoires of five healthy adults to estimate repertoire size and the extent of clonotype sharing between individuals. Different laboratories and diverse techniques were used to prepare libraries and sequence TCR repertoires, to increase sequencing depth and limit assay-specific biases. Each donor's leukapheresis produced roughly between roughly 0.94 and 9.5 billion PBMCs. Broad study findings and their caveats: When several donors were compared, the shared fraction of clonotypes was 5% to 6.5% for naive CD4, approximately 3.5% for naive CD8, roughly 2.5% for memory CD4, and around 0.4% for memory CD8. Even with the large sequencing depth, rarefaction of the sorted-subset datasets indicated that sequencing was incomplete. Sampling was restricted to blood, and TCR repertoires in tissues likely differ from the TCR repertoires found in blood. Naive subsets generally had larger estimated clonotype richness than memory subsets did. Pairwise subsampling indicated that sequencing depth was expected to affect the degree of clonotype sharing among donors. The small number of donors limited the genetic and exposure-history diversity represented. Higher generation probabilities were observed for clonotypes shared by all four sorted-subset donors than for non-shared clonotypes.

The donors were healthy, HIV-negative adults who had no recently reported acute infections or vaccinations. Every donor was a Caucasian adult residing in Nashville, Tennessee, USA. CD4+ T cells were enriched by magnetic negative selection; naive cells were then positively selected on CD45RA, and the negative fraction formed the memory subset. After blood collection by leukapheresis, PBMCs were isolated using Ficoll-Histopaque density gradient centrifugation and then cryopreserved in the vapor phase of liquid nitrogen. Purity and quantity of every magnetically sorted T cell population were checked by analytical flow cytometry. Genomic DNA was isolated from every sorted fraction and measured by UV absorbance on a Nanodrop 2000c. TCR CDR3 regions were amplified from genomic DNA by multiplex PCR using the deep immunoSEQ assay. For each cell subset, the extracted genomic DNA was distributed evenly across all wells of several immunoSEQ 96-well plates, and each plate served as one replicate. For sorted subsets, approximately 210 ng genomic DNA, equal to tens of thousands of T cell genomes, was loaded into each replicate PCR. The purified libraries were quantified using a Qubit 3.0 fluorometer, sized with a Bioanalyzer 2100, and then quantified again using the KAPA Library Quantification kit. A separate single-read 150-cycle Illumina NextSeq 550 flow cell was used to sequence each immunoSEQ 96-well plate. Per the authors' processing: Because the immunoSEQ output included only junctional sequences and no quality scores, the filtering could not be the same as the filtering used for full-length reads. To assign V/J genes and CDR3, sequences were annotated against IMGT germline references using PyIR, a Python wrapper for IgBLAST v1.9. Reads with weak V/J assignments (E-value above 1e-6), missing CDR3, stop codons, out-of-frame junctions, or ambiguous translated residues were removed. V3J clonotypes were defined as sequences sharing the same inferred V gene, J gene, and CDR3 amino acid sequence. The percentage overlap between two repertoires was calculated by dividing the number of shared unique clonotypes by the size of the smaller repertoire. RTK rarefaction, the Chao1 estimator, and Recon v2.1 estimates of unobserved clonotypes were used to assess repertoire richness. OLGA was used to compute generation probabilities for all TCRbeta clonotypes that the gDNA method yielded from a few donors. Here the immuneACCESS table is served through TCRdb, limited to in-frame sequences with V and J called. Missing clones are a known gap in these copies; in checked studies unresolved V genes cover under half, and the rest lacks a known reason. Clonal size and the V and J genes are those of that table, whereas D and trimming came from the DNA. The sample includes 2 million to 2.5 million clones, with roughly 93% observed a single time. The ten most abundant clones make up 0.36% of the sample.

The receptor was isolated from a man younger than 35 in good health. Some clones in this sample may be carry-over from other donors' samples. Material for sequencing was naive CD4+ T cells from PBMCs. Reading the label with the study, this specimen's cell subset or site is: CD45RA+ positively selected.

The CDR3 has the sequence CAISAGDTPYEQYF. The DNA sequence reads TGTGCCATCAGCGCGGGAGACACCCCCTACGAGCAGTACTTC. This chain joins TRBV10-3 to TRBJ2-7; 7 bases in between match TRBD2. Compared with germline, V lacks 6 bases and J lacks 2 bases; bases without a gene match: 7. From a lookup of the germline V gene, CDR1 and CDR2 are ENHRY and SYGVKD. Its CDR3 holds 14 amino acids, cysteine through phenylalanine. Only CDR3 DNA remains: 42 bases, in frame from the first base.